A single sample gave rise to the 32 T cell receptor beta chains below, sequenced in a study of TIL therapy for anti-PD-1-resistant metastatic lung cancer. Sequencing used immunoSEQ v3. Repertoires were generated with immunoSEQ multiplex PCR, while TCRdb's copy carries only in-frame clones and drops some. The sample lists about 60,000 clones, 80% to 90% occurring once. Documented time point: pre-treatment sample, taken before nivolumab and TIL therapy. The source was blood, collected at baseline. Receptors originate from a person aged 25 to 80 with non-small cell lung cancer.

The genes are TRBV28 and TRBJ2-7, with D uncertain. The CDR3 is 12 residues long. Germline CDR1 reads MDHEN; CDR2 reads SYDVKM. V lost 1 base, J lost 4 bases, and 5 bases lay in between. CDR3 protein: CASSLLPYEQYF. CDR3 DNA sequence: TGTGCCAGCAGTTTATTGCCTTACGAGCAGTACTTC.

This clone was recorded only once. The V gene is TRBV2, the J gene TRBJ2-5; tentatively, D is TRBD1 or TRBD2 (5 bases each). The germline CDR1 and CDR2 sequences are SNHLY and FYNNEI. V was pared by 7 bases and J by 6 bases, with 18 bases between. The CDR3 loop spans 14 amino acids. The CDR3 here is CASKRARDGQTQYF. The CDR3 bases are TGTGCCAGCAAAAGGGCGAGGGACGGGCAGACCCAGTACTTC.

Here the CDR3 DNA reads TGCGCCAGCAGCCAAGTCCTAGCGGGAGTCTACAATGAGCAGTTCTTC. Translating gives CASSQVLAGVYNEQFF. The rearrangement uses TRBV4-1 and TRBJ2-1; 10 nucleotides line up with TRBD2. Germline loops: CDR1 MGHRA, CDR2 YSYEKL. The CDR3 is 16 residues long. Losses at the gene ends were 1 base for V and 3 bases for J; bases not matched to a gene: 3.

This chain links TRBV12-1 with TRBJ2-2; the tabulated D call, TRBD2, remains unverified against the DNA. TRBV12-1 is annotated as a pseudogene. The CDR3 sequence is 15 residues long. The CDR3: CASPPGLAGPGELFF. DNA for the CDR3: TGTGCCAGCCCCCCCGGGCTAGCGGGCCCCGGGGAGCTGTTTTTT.

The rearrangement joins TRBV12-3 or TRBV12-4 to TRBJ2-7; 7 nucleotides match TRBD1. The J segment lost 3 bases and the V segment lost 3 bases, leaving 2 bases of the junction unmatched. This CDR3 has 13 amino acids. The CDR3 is CASSLGQSYEQYF. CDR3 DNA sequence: TGTGCCAGCAGTTTGGGACAGAGCTACGAGCAGTACTTC.

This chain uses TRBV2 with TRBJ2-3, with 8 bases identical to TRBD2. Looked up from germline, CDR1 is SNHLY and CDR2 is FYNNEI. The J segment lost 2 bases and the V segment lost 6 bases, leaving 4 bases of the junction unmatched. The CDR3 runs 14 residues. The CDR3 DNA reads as TGTGCCAGCAGCCGGGGGGGATCCACAGATACGCAGTATTTT. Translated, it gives CASSRGGSTDTQYF. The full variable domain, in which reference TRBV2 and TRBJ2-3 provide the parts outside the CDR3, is EPEVTQTPSHQVTQMGQEVILRCVPISNHLYFYWYRQILGQKVEFLVSFYNNEISEKSEIFDDQFSVERPDGSNFTLKIRSTKLEDSAMYFCASSRGGSTDTQYFGPGTRLTVL.

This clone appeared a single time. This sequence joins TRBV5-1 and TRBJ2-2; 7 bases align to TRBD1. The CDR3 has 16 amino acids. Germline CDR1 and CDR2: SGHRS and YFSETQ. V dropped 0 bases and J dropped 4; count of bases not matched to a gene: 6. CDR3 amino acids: CASSLAGTDITGELFF. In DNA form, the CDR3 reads TGCGCCAGCAGCTTGGCCGGGACAGACATCACCGGGGAGCTGTTTTTT.

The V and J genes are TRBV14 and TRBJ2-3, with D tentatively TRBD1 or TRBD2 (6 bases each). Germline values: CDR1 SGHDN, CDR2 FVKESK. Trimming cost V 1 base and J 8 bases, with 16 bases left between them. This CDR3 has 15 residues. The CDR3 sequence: CASSQAMGGLGTQYF. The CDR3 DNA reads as TGTGCCAGCAGCCAAGCGATGGGGGGCCTAGGTACGCAGTATTTT.

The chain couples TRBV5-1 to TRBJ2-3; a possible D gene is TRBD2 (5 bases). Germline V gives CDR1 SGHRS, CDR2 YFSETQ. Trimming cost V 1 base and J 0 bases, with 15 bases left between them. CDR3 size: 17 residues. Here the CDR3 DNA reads TGCGCCAGCAGCTTGTATCCGGCTAGCCTTAGCACAGATACGCAGTATTTT. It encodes CASSLYPASLSTDTQYF.

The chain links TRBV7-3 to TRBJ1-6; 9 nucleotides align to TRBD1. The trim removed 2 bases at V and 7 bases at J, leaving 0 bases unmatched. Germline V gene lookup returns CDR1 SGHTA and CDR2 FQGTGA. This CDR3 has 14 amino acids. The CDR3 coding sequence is TGTGCCAGCAGCTTAGGGACAGGGAATTCACCCCTCCACTTT. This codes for CASSLGTGNSPLHF.

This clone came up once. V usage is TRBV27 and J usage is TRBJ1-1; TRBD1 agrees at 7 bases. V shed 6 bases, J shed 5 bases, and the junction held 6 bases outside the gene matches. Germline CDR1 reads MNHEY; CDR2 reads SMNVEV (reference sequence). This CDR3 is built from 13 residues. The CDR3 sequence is CASRDRARTEAFF. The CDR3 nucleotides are TGTGCCAGCAGAGACAGGGCGCGGACTGAAGCTTTCTTT.

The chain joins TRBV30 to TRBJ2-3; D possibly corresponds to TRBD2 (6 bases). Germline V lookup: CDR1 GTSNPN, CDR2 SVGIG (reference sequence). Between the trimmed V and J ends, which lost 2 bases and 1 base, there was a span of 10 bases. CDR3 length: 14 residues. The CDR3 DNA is TGTGCCTGGAGTATGTGGGGGGGCACAGATACGCAGTATTTT. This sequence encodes CAWSMWGGTDTQYF.

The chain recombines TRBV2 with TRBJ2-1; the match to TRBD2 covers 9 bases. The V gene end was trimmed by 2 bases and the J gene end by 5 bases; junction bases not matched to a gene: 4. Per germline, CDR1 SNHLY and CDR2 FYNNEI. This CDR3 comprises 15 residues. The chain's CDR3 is CASSEHLAGNNEQFF. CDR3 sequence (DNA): TGTGCCAGCAGTGAACACCTAGCGGGAAACAATGAGCAGTTCTTC.

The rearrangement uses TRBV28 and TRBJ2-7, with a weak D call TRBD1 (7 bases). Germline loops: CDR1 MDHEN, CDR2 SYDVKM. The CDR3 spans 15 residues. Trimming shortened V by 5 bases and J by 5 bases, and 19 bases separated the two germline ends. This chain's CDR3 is CASSPRGKGADEQYF. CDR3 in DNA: TGTGCCAGCAGTCCACGGGGGAAGGGGGCGGACGAGCAGTACTTC.

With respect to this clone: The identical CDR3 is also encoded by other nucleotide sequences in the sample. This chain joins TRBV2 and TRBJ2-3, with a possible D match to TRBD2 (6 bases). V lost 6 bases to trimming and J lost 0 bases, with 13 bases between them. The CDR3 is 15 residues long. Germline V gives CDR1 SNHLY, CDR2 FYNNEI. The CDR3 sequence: CASSPGTSSTDTQYF. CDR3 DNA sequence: TGTGCCAGCAGCCCGGGGACTTCGAGCACAGATACGCAGTATTTT.

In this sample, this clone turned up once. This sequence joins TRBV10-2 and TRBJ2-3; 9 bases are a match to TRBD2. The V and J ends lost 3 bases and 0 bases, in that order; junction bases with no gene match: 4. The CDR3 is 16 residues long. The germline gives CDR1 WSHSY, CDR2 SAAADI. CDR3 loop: CASSDKAGGSTDTQYF. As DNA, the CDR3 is TGCGCCAGCAGTGATAAAGCGGGGGGCAGCACAGATACGCAGTATTTT.

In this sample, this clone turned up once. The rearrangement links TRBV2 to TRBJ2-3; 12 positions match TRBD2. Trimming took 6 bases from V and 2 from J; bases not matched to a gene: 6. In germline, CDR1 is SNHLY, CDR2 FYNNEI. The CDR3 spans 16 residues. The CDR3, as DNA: TGTGCCAGCAGGATGACTAGCGGGGGACTCACAGATACGCAGTATTTT. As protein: CASRMTSGGLTDTQYF.

The CDR3 DNA sequence: TGTGCCAGCAGCCAAGATCGGGCCCCCGAGCAGTACTTC. Protein: CASSQDRAPEQYF. The genes are TRBV3-1 (or the pseudogene TRBV3-2) and TRBJ2-7; no clear D. This CDR3 comprises 13 residues. The V gene lost 0 bases and the J gene lost 6 bases, with 9 bases spanning the gap. Germline CDR1 and CDR2: LGHDT and YNNKEL (reference sequence).

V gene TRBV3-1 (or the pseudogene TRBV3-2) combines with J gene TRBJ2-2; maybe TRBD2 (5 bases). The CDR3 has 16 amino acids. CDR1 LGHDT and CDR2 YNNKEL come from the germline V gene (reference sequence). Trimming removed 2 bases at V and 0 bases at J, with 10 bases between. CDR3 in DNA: TGTGCCAGCAGCCAAACCAGCGGATCGAACACCGGGGAGCTGTTTTTT. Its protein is CASSQTSGSNTGELFF.

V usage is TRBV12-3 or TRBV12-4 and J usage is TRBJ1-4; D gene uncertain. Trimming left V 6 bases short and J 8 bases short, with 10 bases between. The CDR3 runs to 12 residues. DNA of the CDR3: TGTGCCAGCAGACAAGAAGGAGAAAAACTGTTTTTT. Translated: CASRQEGEKLFF.

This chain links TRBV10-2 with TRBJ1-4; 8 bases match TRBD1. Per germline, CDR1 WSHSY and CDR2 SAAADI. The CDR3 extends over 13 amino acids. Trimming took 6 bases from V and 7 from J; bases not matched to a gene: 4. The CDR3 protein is CASRTDRVEKLFF. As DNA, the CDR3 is TGCGCCAGCAGGACGGACAGGGTTGAAAAACTGTTTTTT.

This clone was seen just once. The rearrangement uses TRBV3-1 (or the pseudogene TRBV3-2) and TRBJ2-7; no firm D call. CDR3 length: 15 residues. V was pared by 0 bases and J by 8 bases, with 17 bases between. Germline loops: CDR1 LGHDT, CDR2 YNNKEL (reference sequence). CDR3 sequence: CASSQDWSPGFKQYF. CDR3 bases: TGTGCCAGCAGCCAAGACTGGTCTCCCGGGTTTAAGCAGTACTTC.

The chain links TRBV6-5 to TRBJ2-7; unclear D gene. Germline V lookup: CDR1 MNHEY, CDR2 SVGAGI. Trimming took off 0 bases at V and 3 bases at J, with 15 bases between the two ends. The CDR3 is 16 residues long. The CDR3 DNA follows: TGTGCCAGCAGTTACTCGAGTAGGCCTCCCAGCTACGAGCAGTACTTC. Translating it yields CASSYSSRPPSYEQYF.

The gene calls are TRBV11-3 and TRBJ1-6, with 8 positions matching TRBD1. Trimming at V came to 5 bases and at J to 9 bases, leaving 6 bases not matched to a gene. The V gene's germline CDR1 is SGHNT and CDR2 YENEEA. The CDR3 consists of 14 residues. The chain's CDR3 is CASSRQGRGSPLHF. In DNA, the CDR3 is TGTGCCAGCAGCCGACAGGGGCGAGGTTCACCCCTCCACTTT.

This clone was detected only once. The CDR3 DNA reads TGTGCCAGCAGTGATGGTAGGGGAGCCACTGAAGCTTTCTTT. Its translation: CASSDGRGATEAFF. The rearrangement uses TRBV6-1 and TRBJ1-1, with D perhaps matching TRBD1 (5 bases). Germline values: CDR1 MNHNS, CDR2 SASEGT. Trimming took off 3 bases at V and 4 bases at J, with 12 bases between the two ends. This CDR3 contains 14 residues.

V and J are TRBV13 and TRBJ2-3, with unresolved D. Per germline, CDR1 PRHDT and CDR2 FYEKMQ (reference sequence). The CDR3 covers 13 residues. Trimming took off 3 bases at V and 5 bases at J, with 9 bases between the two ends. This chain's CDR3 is CASSFGLGDTQYF. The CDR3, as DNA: TGTGCCAGCAGCTTCGGCTTGGGAGATACGCAGTATTTT.

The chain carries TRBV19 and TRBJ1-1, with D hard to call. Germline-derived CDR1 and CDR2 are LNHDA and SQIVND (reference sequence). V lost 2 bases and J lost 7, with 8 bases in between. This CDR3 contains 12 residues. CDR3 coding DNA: TGTGCCAGTAGTATAAGTATCGATGAAGCTTTCTTT. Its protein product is CASSISIDEAFF.

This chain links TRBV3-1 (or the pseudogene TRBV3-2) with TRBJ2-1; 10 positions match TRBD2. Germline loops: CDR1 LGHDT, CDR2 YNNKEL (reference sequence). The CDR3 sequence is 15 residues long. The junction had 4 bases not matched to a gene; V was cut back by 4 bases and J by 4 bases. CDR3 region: CASSPSGGGYNEQFF. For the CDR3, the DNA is TGTGCCAGCAGCCCCAGCGGGGGGGGATACAATGAGCAGTTCTTC.

DNA for the CDR3: TGCGCCAGCAGCTTGGCCGGGACAGGGGGTCACGAGCAGTACTTC. The encoded protein is CASSLAGTGGHEQYF. The rearrangement joins TRBV5-1 to TRBJ2-7, with 11 bases fitting TRBD1. Germline V gene data show CDR1 as SGHRS and CDR2 as YFSETQ. After removal of 0 bases from V and 5 bases from J, the junction contained 4 bases not matched to a gene. CDR3 length: 15 residues.

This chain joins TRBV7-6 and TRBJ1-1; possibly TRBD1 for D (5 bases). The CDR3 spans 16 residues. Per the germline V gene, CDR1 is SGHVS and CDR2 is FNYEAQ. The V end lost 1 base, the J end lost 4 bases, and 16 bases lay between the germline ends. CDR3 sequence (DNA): TGTGCCAGCAGCTTAGGGTCTTCAGGGTGGGCCACTGAAGCTTTCTTT. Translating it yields CASSLGSSGWATEAFF.

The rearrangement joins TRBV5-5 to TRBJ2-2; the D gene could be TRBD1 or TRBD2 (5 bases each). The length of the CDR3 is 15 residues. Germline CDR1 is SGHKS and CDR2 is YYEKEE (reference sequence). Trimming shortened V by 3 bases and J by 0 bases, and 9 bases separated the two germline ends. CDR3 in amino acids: CASSWDGANTGELFF. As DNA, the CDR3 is TGTGCCAGCAGCTGGGACGGAGCGAACACCGGGGAGCTGTTTTTT.

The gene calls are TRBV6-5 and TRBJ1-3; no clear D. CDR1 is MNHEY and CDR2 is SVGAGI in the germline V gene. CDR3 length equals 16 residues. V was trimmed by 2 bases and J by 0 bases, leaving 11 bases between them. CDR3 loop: CASSYRSGVSGNTIYF. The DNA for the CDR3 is TGTGCCAGCAGTTACCGTTCAGGCGTCTCTGGAAACACCATATATTTT.